Below, 27 T cell receptor beta chains from the same sample are listed, as sequenced in a study of blood T cell repertoires in COVID-19 (dated by TCRdb to between 2020 and 2021). Library preparation used the immunoSEQ multiplex PCR assay. In TCRdb, the immuneACCESS table is reduced to in-frame sequences with V and J assigned. These tables do not hold every clone; where another copy was compared, an unresolved V gene accounts for under half, and the others remain unexplained. In this sample the table shows 250,000 to 300,000 clones, approximately 88% of which occur a single time. The top ten clonotypes cover roughly 2.2% of the sample. Sample: peripheral blood. Source of these receptors: a man in his fifties or sixties with acute or convalescent COVID-19.

The rearrangement joins TRBV11-2 to TRBJ1-3; 8 bases match TRBD1. CDR1 is SGHAT and CDR2 is FQNNGV in the germline V gene. V trimming: 0 bases; J trimming: 4 bases; junction bases outside the gene matches: 8. This CDR3 has 17 amino acids. The CDR3 is CASSLEGQGANGNTIYF. The CDR3 DNA follows: TGTGCCAGCAGCTTAGAGGGTCAGGGGGCGAACGGAAACACCATATATTTT.

V and J are TRBV6-2 or TRBV6-3 and TRBJ2-5, with 9 bases lining up with TRBD2. CDR1 is MNHEY, CDR2 SVGEGT, per germline. Trimming removed 2 bases from V and 3 bases from J; junction bases left unmatched: 4. This CDR3 has 15 residues. The CDR3: CASSYPAGGEETQYF. The CDR3, as DNA: TGTGCCAGCAGTTACCCAGCGGGGGGTGAAGAGACCCAGTACTTC.

This rearrangement joins TRBV27 to TRBJ1-6; D possibly corresponds to TRBD1 (6 bases). The CDR3 length is 20 residues. Trimming stripped 4 bases from V and 0 bases from J, with 22 bases between. CDR1 is MNHEY, CDR2 SMNVEV, per germline (reference sequence). The CDR3, as DNA: TGTGCCAGCAGTTCTTACAGGGAAACCCATTCGAGCTCCTATAATTCACCCCTCCACTTT. It specifies CASSSYRETHSSSYNSPLHF.

The rearrangement uses TRBV2 and TRBJ1-1, with 10 nucleotides matching TRBD1. Germline CDR1 and CDR2: SNHLY and FYNNEI. The CDR3 contains 13 residues. The J segment lost 6 bases and the V segment lost 4 bases, leaving 2 bases of the junction unmatched. DNA of the CDR3: TGTGCCAGCAGTGGGGGACAGGGGTCTGAAGCTTTCTTT. Translated: CASSGGQGSEAFF.

The chain carries TRBV7-2 and TRBJ2-1; tentative D call: TRBD2 (6 bases). Germline V CDR1 and CDR2: SGHTA, FQGNSA. The V end lost 3 bases, the J end lost 4 bases, and 10 bases lay between the germline ends. The CDR3 is made up of 14 amino acids. In DNA form, the CDR3 reads TGTGCCAGCAGCTTGTCCGGGACTTACAATGAGCAGTTCTTC. Translated: CASSLSGTYNEQFF.

V is TRBV18 and J is TRBJ1-1; no clear D. The V gene lost 6 bases and the J gene lost 3 bases, with 11 bases spanning the gap. Germline V gene lookup returns CDR1 KGHSH and CDR2 LQKENI. The CDR3 is 13 residues long. This CDR3 reads CASSYTSDTEAFF. DNA for the CDR3: TGTGCCAGCTCTTATACAAGCGACACTGAAGCTTTCTTT. The whole variable domain, filled in from reference TRBV18 and TRBJ1-1, reads NAGVMQNPRHLVRRRGQEARLRCSPMKGHSHVYWYRQLPEEGLKFMVYLQKENIIDESGMPKERFSAEFPKEGPSILRIQQVVRGDSAAYFCASSYTSDTEAFFGQGTRLTVV.

This clone was recorded a few times. The V gene is TRBV7-9, the J gene TRBJ2-5; 8 bases are shared with TRBD1. This CDR3 spans 12 amino acids. The germline V gene encodes CDR1 SEHNR and CDR2 FQNEAQ (reference sequence). The V segment lost 9 bases and the J segment 4 bases; nucleotides outside the gene matches: 4. CDR3 coding DNA: TGTGCCAGTCAGGGGGCGGGAGAGACCCAGTACTTC. It translates to CASQGAGETQYF.

This chain connects TRBV9 to TRBJ2-3; a possible D gene is TRBD1 (6 bases). Deletions cut 1 base from V and 6 bases from J, with 15 bases between. The CDR3 has 15 residues. In germline, CDR1 is SGDLS, CDR2 YYNGEE. In DNA, the CDR3 is TGTGCCAGCAGCGTACAGGGGTCCCCTCAGGATACGCAGTATTTT. It encodes CASSVQGSPQDTQYF.

This chain joins TRBV29-1 and TRBJ2-5, with a weak D call TRBD2 (7 bases). This CDR3 is 13 amino acids long. V dropped 4 bases and J dropped 3 bases, with 12 bases sitting between them. CDR1 SQVTM and CDR2 ANQGSEA come from the germline V gene. The CDR3 here is CSVVGGAKETQYF. CDR3 bases: TGCAGCGTTGTAGGGGGGGCTAAAGAGACCCAGTACTTC.

The chain joins TRBV5-1 to TRBJ1-2; D remains unclear. Germline CDR1 and CDR2: SGHRS and YFSETQ. The CDR3 spans 14 residues. V lost 0 bases and J lost 4, with 10 bases in between. The CDR3 DNA reads as TGCGCCAGCAGCTTGGCCGCACAGAGCTATGGCTACACCTTC. This gives the protein CASSLAAQSYGYTF.

V usage is TRBV4-1 and J usage is TRBJ1-1; TRBD1 matches at 9 bases. The CDR3 is 15 amino acids. Trimming took 0 bases from V and 7 from J; bases not matched to a gene: 6. Germline V gene data show CDR1 as MGHRA and CDR2 as YSYEKL. DNA for the CDR3: TGCGCCAGCAGCCAAGAGACAGGGGGTTTTCTTGAAGCTTTCTTT. It specifies CASSQETGGFLEAFF.

CDR3 in DNA: TGTGCCATCAAGGGGCGGAATTCACCCCTCCACTTT. This sequence encodes CAIKGRNSPLHF. The rearrangement joins TRBV10-3 to TRBJ1-6; D may be TRBD1 (5 bases). Germline CDR1 ENHRY, CDR2 SYGVKD. V lost 7 bases and J lost 7, with 8 bases in between. CDR3 length: 12 amino acids.

This rearrangement joins TRBV29-1 to TRBJ2-7; possibly TRBD2 for D (5 bases). Germline V CDR1 and CDR2: SQVTM, ANQGSEA. The germline V and J ends were trimmed by 7 bases and 3 bases, with 13 bases remaining between them. CDR3 length: 12 residues. In DNA, the CDR3 is TGCAGCGGCTTCGGGGTCCTCTACGAGCAGTACTTC. Its protein is CSGFGVLYEQYF.

The table lists this clone with a few counts. The gene calls are TRBV19 and TRBJ1-6, with a tentative D call TRBD1 (5 bases). CDR1 LNHDA and CDR2 SQIVND come from the germline V gene (reference sequence). V lost 2 bases and J lost 7, with 12 bases in between. The CDR3 spans 15 residues. The CDR3 DNA follows: TGTGCCAGTAGTATATGGAGGGACGTGAATTCACCCCTCCACTTT. Protein sequence: CASSIWRDVNSPLHF.

The chain uses TRBV6-6 and TRBJ1-1, with TRBD1 identical over 8 bases. The CDR3 contains 14 residues. Germline values: CDR1 MNHNY, CDR2 SVGAGI (reference sequence). V was clipped by 0 bases and J by 8 bases; unmatched bases: 5. The DNA for the CDR3 is TGTGCCAGCAGTTACTCGGGGGGACAGGTAGAAGCTTTCTTT. It encodes CASSYSGGQVEAFF.

This rearrangement joins TRBV2 to TRBJ2-5, with D possibly matching TRBD2 (5 bases). The CDR3 loop spans 13 amino acids. Germline V gives CDR1 SNHLY, CDR2 FYNNEI. With 8 bases removed from V and 2 bases from J, the gap between germline ends came to 12 bases. The CDR3 protein is CASLSSLQETQYF. DNA of the CDR3: TGTGCCAGCCTCTCTAGCCTACAAGAGACCCAGTACTTC.

V and J are TRBV6-5 and TRBJ1-6; D unresolved. Germline assignment: CDR1 MNHEY and CDR2 SVGAGI. The V end was cut by 2 bases, the J end by 2 bases, with 10 bases between. The CDR3 runs to 16 residues. CDR3 sequence (DNA): TGTGCCAGCAGTTACAGGAGGGTGGCCTATAATTCACCCCTCCACTTT. It codes for CASSYRRVAYNSPLHF.

This sequence joins TRBV6-5 and TRBJ1-1; possibly TRBD1 for D (6 bases). Trimming stripped 5 bases from V and 0 bases from J, with 10 bases between. The CDR3 totals 14 residues. Germline V lookup: CDR1 MNHEY, CDR2 SVGAGI. Written as DNA, the CDR3 is TGTGCCAGCAGTCTAAACAGGGTGAACACTGAAGCTTTCTTT. Protein sequence: CASSLNRVNTEAFF.

The chain combines TRBV19 with TRBJ2-7; the match to TRBD1 covers 11 bases. Germline V lookup: CDR1 LNHDA, CDR2 SQIVND (reference sequence). The length of the CDR3 is 15 residues. With V trimmed by 6 bases and J by 2 bases, 6 bases remained unmatched. As DNA, the CDR3 is TGTGCCAGTAGCCCCTCGGGACAGGGGGCCTACGAGCAGTACTTC. It translates to CASSPSGQGAYEQYF.

The V and J genes are TRBV10-3 and TRBJ2-2; TRBD2 matches at 12 bases. J was trimmed by 6 bases and V by 4 bases; bases with no gene match: 3. Germline loops: CDR1 ENHRY, CDR2 SYGVKD. The CDR3 sequence is 15 residues long. The CDR3 spells CAISGLAGGAGELFF. The CDR3 region has the DNA TGTGCCATCAGTGGCCTAGCGGGGGGGGCCGGGGAGCTGTTTTTT.

This rearrangement joins TRBV19 to TRBJ2-1; possible D gene TRBD1, 6 bases. The germline V gene has CDR1 LNHDA and CDR2 SQIVND (reference sequence). Deletions cut 0 bases from V and 8 bases from J, with 14 bases between. This CDR3 is 15 amino acids long. CDR3 loop: CASSIDLSGVDEQFF. In DNA, the CDR3 is TGTGCCAGTAGTATAGATCTTTCAGGGGTGGATGAGCAGTTCTTC.

This clone was seen only a few times. The V and J genes are TRBV24-1 and TRBJ1-3; D might be TRBD1 (5 bases). Per the germline V gene, CDR1 is KGHDR and CDR2 is SFDVKD. V lost 5 bases and J lost 7, with 14 bases in between. CDR3 length equals 14 residues. The CDR3 region is CATSGGFGWNTIYF. The CDR3 DNA follows: TGTGCCACCAGTGGGGGCTTCGGCTGGAACACCATATATTTT.

This clone was counted once. The chain carries TRBV29-1 and TRBJ2-7; the match to TRBD1 covers 10 bases. This CDR3 contains 14 residues. Germline V lookup: CDR1 SQVTM, CDR2 ANQGSEA. V shed 1 base, J shed 7 bases, and the junction held 7 bases outside the gene matches. CDR3 nucleotides: TGCAGCGTTGAAGGGGGACAGGGGTTAAGGGAGCAGTACTTC. Translation gives CSVEGGQGLREQYF.

This clone was detected once. The chain employs TRBV30 and TRBJ1-3, with D possibly matching TRBD1 (6 bases). With 4 bases removed from V and 1 base from J, the gap between germline ends came to 20 bases. The CDR3 loop spans 17 amino acids. Germline CDR1 GTSNPN, CDR2 SVGIG (reference sequence). The DNA of the CDR3 is TGTGCCTGGACCCCTTTCGCGGGGGCCCCATCTGGAAACACCATATATTTT. It is translated as CAWTPFAGAPSGNTIYF.

The V call is TRBV11-2, the J call TRBJ1-3; D remains ambiguous. The CDR3 has 14 amino acids. The ends were cut back, 1 base at V and 4 bases at J, with 8 bases in the middle. Germline loops: CDR1 SGHAT, CDR2 FQNNGV. The CDR3 bases are TGTGCCAGCAGCTTAGCACGGTCCGGAAACACCATATATTTT. Its protein is CASSLARSGNTIYF. The complete variable domain, with remaining parts taken from reference TRBV11-2 and TRBJ1-3, reads EAGVAQSPRYKIIEKRQSVAFWCNPISGHATLYWYQQILGQGPKLLIQFQNNGVVDDSQLPKDRFSAERLKGVDSTLKIQPAKLEDSAVYLCASSLARSGNTIYFGEGSWLTVV.

The chain is built from TRBV7-9 and TRBJ1-1; possible D gene TRBD1, 6 bases. Germline CDR1 SEHNR, CDR2 FQNEAQ (reference sequence). This CDR3 is 14 amino acids long. Trimming stripped 6 bases from V and 6 bases from J, with 17 bases between. CDR3 region: CASREDSSRAEAFF. The CDR3, as DNA: TGTGCCAGCAGGGAGGACAGCTCTAGGGCTGAAGCTTTCTTT.

The chain uses TRBV13 and TRBJ2-7, with 10 bases that match TRBD1. This CDR3 spans 14 amino acids. Germline CDR1 and CDR2: PRHDT and FYEKMQ (reference sequence). V was clipped by 5 bases and J by 3 bases; unmatched bases: 4. CDR3 in DNA: TGTGCCAGCAGCCCGGGACAGGGGAACTACGAGCAGTACTTC. Translated: CASSPGQGNYEQYF.